The clone carrying this T cell receptor beta chain was detected ten times or more. Its antigen is unidentified. Trimming removed 5 bases at V and 4 bases at J, with 14 bases between. The CDR3 extends over 13 amino acids. The germline gives CDR1 DFQATT, CDR2 SNEGSKA (reference sequence). Thyroid ultrasound, orbital computed tomography, clinical symptoms, and serum thyroxine and TRAb underpinned diagnoses. Amplified TCR beta CDR3 regions came from RNA transcripts. The study used the HTBI primer set for a first-round RT-PCR of the TCR CDR3. TCRdb analysed the multiplex PCR reads with MiXCR anew, one entry per CDR3 protein. The data show 350,000 to 400,000 distinct CDR3 sequences, with about 16% seen just once and about 33% held by the top ten. The data are from a study of T cells in Graves' hyperthyroidism and ophthalmopathy. Points from the study as a whole: From stable hyperthyroidism, ophthalmopathy was separated by a 13 V-J model. Blood also carried most thyroid clonotypes expanded above 0.001.

The specimen sequenced was blood. This sequence was found in a woman between 25 and 40 years old with Graves' hyperthyroidism. This chain uses TRBV20-1 with TRBJ1-1; D may be TRBD1 (5 bases). The CDR3 DNA reads TGCAGTGCTCAGAAACCAGGGAGCACTGAAGCTTTCTTT. This encodes CSAQKPGSTEAFF.